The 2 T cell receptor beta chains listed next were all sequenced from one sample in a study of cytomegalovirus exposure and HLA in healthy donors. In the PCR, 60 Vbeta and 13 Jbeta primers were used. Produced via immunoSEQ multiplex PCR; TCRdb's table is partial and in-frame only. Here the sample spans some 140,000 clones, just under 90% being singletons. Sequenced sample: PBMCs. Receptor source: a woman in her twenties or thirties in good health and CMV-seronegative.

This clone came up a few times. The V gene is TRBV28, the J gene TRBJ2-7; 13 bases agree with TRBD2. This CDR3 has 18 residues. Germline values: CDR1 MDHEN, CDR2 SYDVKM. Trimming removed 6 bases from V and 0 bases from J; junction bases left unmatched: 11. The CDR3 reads CASRSGTSGVRSSYEQYF. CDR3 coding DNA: TGTGCCAGCAGAAGCGGGACTAGCGGGGTCCGTAGCTCCTACGAGCAGTACTTC.

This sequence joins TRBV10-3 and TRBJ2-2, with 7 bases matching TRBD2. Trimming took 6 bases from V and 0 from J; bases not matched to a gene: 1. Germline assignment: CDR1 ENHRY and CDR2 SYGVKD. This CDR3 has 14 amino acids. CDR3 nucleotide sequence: TGTGCCATCAGGCTAGCGGCGAACACCGGGGAGCTGTTTTTT. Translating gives CAIRLAANTGELFF.